This note documents a single T cell receptor beta chain sequence. Its antigen specificity is not known. Per-nucleotide qualities are absent, and no much larger clonotype sits a single base away. Library preparation employed 5' RACE. TCRdb shows the sequencer as Illumina HiSeq 2500. The second PCR ran for roughly 6 to 11 cycles and used a J-beta primer mix along with a sample-barcoded 5' primer. A unique molecular identifier was introduced onto each TCR beta cDNA molecule by a template-switch 5' adaptor carrying 12 random nucleotides. Each sample yielded at least 2.5 million CDR3-containing paired-end reads. First-strand cDNA was synthesized from all RNA with the Mint cDNA synthesis kit, primed by a TRBC-specific oligonucleotide. All cDNA was treated with uracil-DNA glycosylase and then went through a first 18-cycle PCR with the universal primers M1SS and BC2_uni_R. The paper's data handling went like this. For normalization, 1 million high-quality reads, each with a distinct molecular identifier, were randomly selected from each sample. Reads sharing molecular identifiers were discarded rather than binned into consensus sequences. MiTCR, run with a Q25 quality threshold and the strictest error-elimination algorithm, handled CDR3 identification, clonotype clustering and error correction. A nonparametric unseen species model with Euler transformation was used to estimate lower-bound total TCR beta diversity. In TCRdb, the public reads were trimmed at Q25 with fastp and aligned with MiXCR, with productive beta chains retained. Identical CDR3 protein sequences are pooled into one entry, listed with their most common genes and DNA. The V and J calls and clone size are TCRdb's, not the authors'. This sample comprises 1.4 million to 1.5 million distinct CDR3 sequences, around 42% of them detected only once. The top ten constitute 7% to 9% of the sample.

The data derive from a study of blood T cells in healthy people across ages (dated by TCRdb to between 2015 and 2017). Some background on the complete study: Template switching captured roughly one uniquely barcoded TCR beta cDNA molecule per two T cells in model experiments. Using deep sequencing normalized with unique cDNA molecular identifiers, the study measured how TCR beta repertoire diversity changes with age. Four age groups were formed from the donors: young (average about 17 years), middle-aged (around 41), aged (roughly 56) and long-lived (approximately 80). To avoid experimental bias, donors of different ages were distributed randomly across sequencing lanes. For two donors (one aged 18 to 29 and one aged 80 or older), the study analyzed two additional independent replicas of 1 million unique cDNA reads from the same blood draw. What the study reported, not specific to this receptor: As age increased, observed TCR beta diversity per million T cells dropped in a roughly linear way, and a significant reduction was already evident by age 40. Estimates of total diversity based on one million sequenced T cells were regarded as lower bounds and as underestimates. A strong correlation was found between observed TCR beta diversity and the percentage of naive T cells measured by flow cytometry. Conclusive comparison of naive and antigen-experienced compartments was prevented by the profiling of bulk unsorted PBMCs. Compared with the aged group, more naive CD4+ T cells, fewer expanded clones and increased TCR diversity were shown by the long-lived group, suggesting age selection. Because the CMV infection status of the donors was unknown, age-related changes in expanded clonotypes may potentially have been confounded.

Donors were 30 to 45 systemically healthy Caucasian individuals from Russia aged roughly 6 to 90 years. Around 9.7 milliliters of peripheral blood were collected from each donor into EDTA-treated Vacutainer tubes. Ficoll-Paque density-gradient centrifugation was used to isolate PBMCs, with at least 6.5 million obtained per sample. Trizol reagent was used to extract total RNA from PBMCs, with at least 5 micrograms per sample. For every donor, an aliquot of PBMCs went through flow cytometry to measure the percentages of naive CD45RAhigh/CD27high T cells. Looking up the germline V gene yields CDR1 SGDLS and CDR2 YYNGEE. From the cysteine up to the phenylalanine, the CDR3 has a length of 15 residues. Left in the record is the CDR3 DNA by itself, 45 bases read in frame from the first base. Trimming takes 0 bases off V and 4 bases off J; junction bases not matched to a gene: 4.

This sequence was found in a woman in her late teens or twenties in good health. The sequencing sample was made of blood. Recombination connected TRBV9 to TRBJ2-1; 7 nucleotides in the junction match TRBD2. The nucleotide sequence reads as follows: TGTGCCAGCAGCGTAGGCGGGAGTGGTTACAATGAGCAGTTCTTC. Its translation is CASSVGGSGYNEQFF.